This T cell receptor beta chain was documented in a study of human T cells and chemical hapten exposure. In regard to this clonotype: Its antigen is still unknown.

Single cDNA molecules in the library carried unique molecular identifiers attached during preparation. MiXCR was run by TCRdb on the RACE reads, yielding one entry per CDR3 protein. The sample consists of some 94,000 distinct CDR3 sequences, roughly an eighth of them appearing once. The V gene end was trimmed by 6 bases and the J gene end by 8 bases; junction bases not matched to a gene: 16. CDR1 and CDR2 from the germline V gene are DFQATT and SNEGSKA (reference sequence). The CDR3 spans 16 residues. Study conclusions and caveats: Alopecia affecting every donor means their immune response may not match healthy people's.

Time point defined: patch test 1, 2 weeks after DPC sensitization. Indicated treatment: therapeutic diphenylcyclopropenone sensitization with weekly scalp DPC. Total RNA was extracted from unfractionated whole blood. The TCR was taken from a woman in her forties with alopecia areata. Some clones in this sample may be carry-over from other donors' samples. The rearrangement links TRBV20-1 to TRBJ1-4, with 9 bases matching TRBD1. Sequencing was performed on whole blood, taken in connection with sensitization to the hapten diphenylcyclopropenone (DPC). CDR3: CSAPSKGQGSEEKLFF. The CDR3 DNA follows: TGCAGTGCCCCCAGTAAGGGACAGGGCAGTGAGGAAAAACTGTTTTTT.